Listed below are T cell receptor beta chains from one sample, sequenced in a study of T-cell memory formation after mild COVID-19. TCRdb re-called the 5' RACE reads with MiXCR, one entry per CDR3 protein. The data show under 450,000 distinct CDR3 sequences, with more than 20% seen just once and roughly 14% held by the top ten. Sequenced material: PBMCs or a T cell subset sorted from them (not recorded which). The receptors originated from an adult woman who had mild COVID-19 (a few samples of this study predate the infection). Cell type and time point are not known. The CDR3 runs from the conserved cysteine through the conserved F or W. Each record gives: CDR3 protein, CDR3 DNA, V gene, J gene, D gene, clone size. The D gene is left open where the match is weak. Expanded clones get a size class; other rows say once, few or many, or leave the size out.

CASSLGGREWNEQFF	TGTGCCAGCAGCTTAGGCGGGCGGGAGTGGAATGAGCAGTTCTTC	TRBV11-2	TRBJ2-1	TRBD2	-
CASSLADRENTEAFF	TGCGCCAGCAGCCTAGCCGACAGGGAGAACACTGAAGCTTTCTTT	TRBV5-1	TRBJ1-1	TRBD1	-
CASSPGQAGELFF	TGTGCCAGCAGCCCCGGACAGGCCGGGGAGCTGTTTTTT	TRBV5-4	TRBJ2-2	TRBD1	-
CATAQGAKETQYF	TGTGCCACCGCCCAAGGGGCTAAAGAGACCCAGTACTTC	TRBV24-1	TRBJ2-5	-	few
CASSLLVLASTDTQYF	TGCGCCAGCAGCCTCCTCGTACTAGCGAGCACAGATACGCAGTATTTT	TRBV4-3	TRBJ2-3	TRBD2	-
CASSLWALGGAPGETQYF	TGTGCCAGCAGTTTATGGGCGTTAGGAGGGGCGCCCGGGGAGACCCAGTACTTC	TRBV27	TRBJ2-5	-	-
CASSTLTGLSNQPQHF	TGCGCCAGCAGCACCTTAACAGGGTTAAGCAATCAGCCCCAGCATTTT	TRBV4-1	TRBJ1-5	-	-
CASSYSNQRYEQYF	TGTGCCAGCAGTTACTCGAATCAGCGCTACGAGCAGTACTTC	TRBV6-6	TRBJ2-7	-	-
CASSESGEDGYTF	TGTGCCAGCAGTGAATCAGGGGAGGATGGCTACACCTTC	TRBV2	TRBJ1-2	-	-
CASRPTGATEAFF	TGTGCCAGCAGACCTACGGGGGCGACTGAAGCTTTCTTT	TRBV7-9	TRBJ1-1	-	few
CATSDLRAPAPLNTGELFF	TGTGCCACCAGTGACCTCCGGGCCCCTGCTCCTTTGAACACCGGGGAGCTGTTTTTT	TRBV24-1	TRBJ2-2	-	few
CASSQVKLEGGYTF	TGTGCCAGCAGCCAAGTGAAACTGGAGGGTGGCTACACCTTC	TRBV4-2	TRBJ1-2	-	-
CASRYTPSGGAFGTGELFF	TGTGCCAGCAGGTATACGCCGAGCGGGGGGGCCTTCGGGACCGGGGAGCTGTTTTTT	TRBV6-5	TRBJ2-2	TRBD2	-
CASSLQDNYGYTF	TGTGCCAGCAGTTTACAGGATAACTATGGCTACACCTTC	TRBV27	TRBJ1-2	-	-
CASSTEITGELFF	TGTGCCAGCAGCACAGAAATCACCGGGGAGCTGTTTTTT	TRBV7-3	TRBJ2-2	-	few
CASSEAWSAYYEQYF	TGTGCCAGCAGTGAAGCGTGGTCGGCTTACTACGAGCAGTACTTC	TRBV6-1	TRBJ2-7	-	-
CASSGRGGIQSYEQFF	TGCGCCAGCAGCGGACGGGGGGGCATTCAGTCTTATGAGCAGTTCTTC	TRBV5-1	TRBJ2-1	TRBD2	-
CSGLGHSNTEAFF	TGCAGTGGCCTGGGACATTCGAACACTGAAGCTTTCTTT	TRBV20-1	TRBJ1-1	-	-
CATSDWVAGLRDTQYF	TGTGCCACCAGTGATTGGGTAGCGGGATTAAGGGATACGCAGTATTTT	TRBV24-1	TRBJ2-3	TRBD2	-
CASGRGLPYYEQYF	TGTGCCAGCGGACGTGGACTCCCCTACTACGAGCAGTACTTC	TRBV12-3/TRBV12-4	TRBJ2-7	-	few
CASSLGLDNEQFF	TGTGCTAGCAGCTTAGGACTCGACAATGAGCAGTTCTTC	TRBV7-7	TRBJ2-1	-	few
CASSQSAGVGYEQYF	TGCGCCAGCAGCCAATCAGCGGGGGTTGGTTACGAGCAGTACTTC	TRBV4-1	TRBJ2-7	TRBD2	few
CASSQDPPDTQYF	TGTGCCAGCAGCCAAGATCCGCCAGATACGCAGTATTTT	TRBV4-2	TRBJ2-3	-	-
CAISSSGTSGRALRDNEQFF	TGTGCCATCAGCTCCTCGGGGACTAGCGGGAGGGCCCTACGGGACAATGAGCAGTTCTTC	TRBV5-6	TRBJ2-1	TRBD2	-
CASRAGPDTQYF	TGTGCCAGCAGAGCAGGGCCTGATACGCAGTATTTT	TRBV6-5	TRBJ2-3	-	few
CSATSGTYEQYF	TGCAGTGCTACTAGCGGGACCTACGAGCAGTACTTC	TRBV20-1	TRBJ2-7	TRBD2	few
CASSLEGDSYNEQFF	TGCGCCAGCAGCTTGGAGGGGGACTCCTACAATGAGCAGTTCTTC	TRBV5-1	TRBJ2-1	-	-
CASSYSVGDYEQYF	TGTGCCAGCAGTTACTCGGTTGGGGACTACGAGCAGTACTTC	TRBV6-5	TRBJ2-7	-	few
CASSLYGATGETEAFF	TGTGCCAGCAGCTTGTATGGGGCCACCGGAGAGACTGAAGCTTTCTTT	TRBV5-6	TRBJ1-1	-	-
CASSLYRTGDYEQYF	TGTGCCAGCAGCTTATATCGGACAGGGGACTACGAGCAGTACTTC	TRBV11-2	TRBJ2-7	TRBD1	-
CASRSGTGNEPQHF	TGTGCCAGCAGGTCCGGGACAGGCAATGAGCCCCAGCATTTT	TRBV6-6	TRBJ1-5	TRBD1	-
CASSLDGGPRTGELFF	TGTGCCAGCAGCTTAGATGGGGGGCCGAGGACCGGGGAGCTGTTTTTT	TRBV7-9	TRBJ2-2	-	few
CASSFGRTARDGYTF	TGTGCCAGCAGCTTCGGTAGGACAGCTCGCGATGGCTACACCTTC	TRBV11-1	TRBJ1-2	-	-
CASSFLALSYAANSPLHF	TGTGCCAGCAGTTTCCTTGCCCTTTCATATGCTGCGAATTCACCCCTCCACTTT	TRBV12-3/TRBV12-4	TRBJ1-6	-	-
CASSLRRRAADTQYF	TGTGCCAGCAGCTTAAGGAGGAGGGCCGCAGATACGCAGTATTTT	TRBV11-2	TRBJ2-3	-	few
CASSYTRGETQYF	TGTGCCAGCAGTTATACGAGAGGAGAGACCCAGTACTTC	TRBV6-5	TRBJ2-5	-	-
CATRQGPTYGYTF	TGTGCCACCAGACAGGGACCCACCTATGGCTACACCTTC	TRBV6-1	TRBJ1-2	TRBD1	-
CASSLRGPGNQPQHF	TGTGCCAGCAGCTTGAGGGGGCCAGGCAATCAGCCCCAGCATTTT	TRBV5-6	TRBJ1-5	TRBD1	few
CGSGGGDTGELFF	TGCGGATCGGGGGGCGGCGACACCGGGGAGCTGTTTTTT	TRBV29-1	TRBJ2-2	-	few
CAISGSPKETQYF	TGTGCCATCAGTGGTAGCCCCAAAGAGACCCAGTACTTC	TRBV10-3	TRBJ2-5	-	few
CATSEGGFYNEQFF	TGTGCCACCAGTGAGGGAGGCTTTTACAATGAGCAGTTCTTC	TRBV24-1	TRBJ2-1	-	few
CASSPLDRGLYVPYEQYF	TGTGCCAGCAGTCCCTTGGACAGGGGTCTCTATGTGCCCTACGAGCAGTACTTC	TRBV27	TRBJ2-7	TRBD1	few
CASSPQKTPNYGYTF	TGTGCCAGCAGTCCCCAGAAGACCCCAAACTATGGCTACACCTTC	TRBV12-3/TRBV12-4	TRBJ1-2	-	few
CASSPDRGFTEAFF	TGTGCCAGCAGCCCAGACAGGGGTTTCACTGAAGCTTTCTTT	TRBV4-2	TRBJ1-1	TRBD1	-
CSARQGDTGELFF	TGCAGTGCTAGACAGGGCGACACCGGGGAGCTGTTTTTT	TRBV20-1	TRBJ2-2	-	few
CASSNQGADRDTQYF	TGTGCCAGCAGCAACCAGGGGGCGGATCGAGATACGCAGTATTTT	TRBV5-4	TRBJ2-3	TRBD1	few
CASSSSWQTYEQYF	TGTGCCAGCAGCTCGAGTTGGCAGACCTACGAGCAGTACTTC	TRBV5-6	TRBJ2-7	-	many
CASSSVLTGHDNEQFF	TGTGCCAGCAGCTCCGTGCTCACGGGACATGACAATGAGCAGTTCTTC	TRBV7-9	TRBJ2-1	-	-
CASSRQDFNYNEQFF	TGTGCCAGCAGTAGACAAGACTTCAATTACAATGAGCAGTTCTTC	TRBV12-3/TRBV12-4	TRBJ2-1	-	-
CASSPGLAGVETQYF	TGCGCCAGCAGCCCCGGACTAGCGGGAGTGGAGACCCAGTACTTC	TRBV5-1	TRBJ2-5	TRBD2	-
CASSDGGWDEQFF	TGTGCCAGCAGCGATGGTGGATGGGATGAGCAGTTCTTC	TRBV9	TRBJ2-1	-	-
CASIPGAPGGYTF	TGTGCCAGCATCCCCGGGGCCCCGGGGGGCTACACCTTC	TRBV21-1	TRBJ1-2	-	few
CASSLKLRLDTQYF	TGTGCCAGCAGTTTAAAATTACGGCTAGATACGCAGTATTTT	TRBV12-3/TRBV12-4	TRBJ2-3	-	-
CASSLRRSQAGNQPQHF	TGTGCCAGCAGCTTACGTCGATCACAGGCCGGCAATCAGCCCCAGCATTTT	TRBV5-6	TRBJ1-5	-	-
CASSFDRGQETQYF	TGTGCCAGCAGTTTCGACAGAGGCCAAGAGACCCAGTACTTC	TRBV7-2	TRBJ2-5	-	few
CASSLASVGRSQYF	TGTGCCAGCAGCTTAGCTTCGGTTGGGCGATCGCAGTATTTT	TRBV7-2	TRBJ2-3	-	-
CATSKKRLAGFTDTQYF	TGTGCCACCAGCAAGAAACGACTAGCGGGTTTCACAGATACGCAGTATTTT	TRBV15	TRBJ2-3	TRBD2	few
CASSQETWGTEAFF	TGTGCCAGCAGCCAAGAGACTTGGGGAACTGAAGCTTTCTTT	TRBV4-2	TRBJ1-1	-	few
CASSQDLRIRGRAGEQFF	TGTGCCAGCAGCCAAGACCTACGAATTAGAGGGAGGGCCGGTGAGCAGTTCTTC	TRBV4-2	TRBJ2-1	TRBD2	-